The 19 T cell receptor beta chains below come from one sample, sequenced in a study of T cells in Graves' hyperthyroidism and ophthalmopathy. Regions amplified from RNA transcripts were the TCR beta CDR3 regions. With the HTBI primer set, the TCR CDR3 went through a first round of RT-PCR. TCRdb passed the multiplex PCR reads through MiXCR, listing each CDR3 protein once. The sample consists of approximately 250,000 distinct CDR3 sequences, about 25% of them appearing once. Sequenced sample: blood. These receptors originate from a woman between 35 and 50 years old with Graves' ophthalmopathy.

This clonotype was recorded at least ten times. V is TRBV6-5 and J is TRBJ2-7; perhaps D is TRBD1 or TRBD2 (5 bases each). The length of the CDR3 is 14 residues. V lost 6 bases and J lost 0, with 12 bases in between. From germline, CDR1 is MNHEY and CDR2 SVGAGI. Here the CDR3 DNA reads TGTGCCAGCAGGTCCGGGACGGGCTCCTACGAGCAGTACTTC. This gives the protein CASRSGTGSYEQYF.

This clonotype was seen repeatedly, ten times or more. The V and J genes are TRBV19 and TRBJ2-7; possible D gene TRBD2, 6 bases. Per germline, CDR1 LNHDA and CDR2 SQIVND (reference sequence). There are 13 residues in the CDR3. With 4 bases removed from V and 3 bases from J, the gap between germline ends came to 10 bases. CDR3 nucleotides: TGTGCCAGTAGTAGCGGTAGCGGCTACGAGCAGTACTTC. Translating gives CASSSGSGYEQYF.

The CDR3 region is CSVEPSGRGEQYF. For the CDR3, the DNA is TGCAGCGTTGAACCTAGCGGGAGGGGAGAGCAGTACTTC. The chain recombines TRBV29-1 with TRBJ2-7; 12 nucleotides agree with TRBD2. Trimming removed 2 bases from V and 7 bases from J; junction bases left unmatched: 3. CDR3 length equals 13 residues. Germline CDR1 reads SQVTM; CDR2 reads ANQGSEA.

This clonotype was seen a few times. The chain joins TRBV6-2 or TRBV6-3 to TRBJ2-5; tentative D call: TRBD2 (5 bases). Germline CDR1 is MNHEY and CDR2 is SVGEGT. This CDR3 contains 15 residues. Trimming took 2 bases from V and 4 from J, leaving 14 bases between them. CDR3 residues: CASSYLAEARETQYF. CDR3 bases: TGTGCCAGCAGTTACCTGGCGGAGGCAAGAGAGACCCAGTACTTC.

This clonotype was seen at least ten times. The chain couples TRBV10-3 to TRBJ2-6; the match to TRBD1 covers 7 bases. This CDR3 is built from 17 residues. Germline V lookup: CDR1 ENHRY, CDR2 SYGVKD. The V and J ends lost 6 bases and 2 bases, in that order; junction bases with no gene match: 10. CDR3 in DNA: TGTGCCATCAGCTCCCCTCCAGGGGGACCTGGGGCCAACGTCCTGACTTTC. Amino acid sequence: CAISSPPGGPGANVLTF.

This clonotype appeared many times. The V call is TRBV10-3, the J call TRBJ2-7; no clear D. Germline V gene sequence: CDR1 ENHRY, CDR2 SYGVKD. The CDR3 totals 13 residues. The V gene lost 8 bases and the J gene lost 2 bases, with 13 bases spanning the gap. The CDR3 sequence: CAIGPATTYEQYF. The CDR3 DNA reads TGTGCCATCGGGCCCGCCACAACCTACGAGCAGTACTTC.

The chain joins TRBV10-3 to TRBJ1-2; a possible D gene is TRBD1 (6 bases). Germline CDR1 is ENHRY and CDR2 is SYGVKD. The CDR3 is made up of 12 amino acids. Deletions cut 7 bases from V and 2 bases from J, with 8 bases between. The CDR3 sequence: CAIKDSNYGYTF. The CDR3 region has the DNA TGTGCCATCAAGGACAGCAACTATGGCTACACCTTC.

This clonotype was counted ten times or more. V gene TRBV4-2 combines with J gene TRBJ1-1, with D perhaps matching TRBD1 (5 bases). From germline, CDR1 is LGHNA and CDR2 YNFKEQ. The V and J ends lost 0 bases and 0 bases respectively, with 17 bases between them. The CDR3 has 18 residues. This chain's CDR3 is CASSQDGPRADMNTEAFF. Written as DNA, the CDR3 is TGTGCCAGCAGCCAAGACGGGCCTAGGGCGGACATGAACACTGAAGCTTTCTTT.

This clonotype was seen ten or more times. J is TRBJ1-2 and V is TRBV4-1, with D possibly TRBD1 on 5 matching bases. The germline V and J ends were trimmed by 4 bases and 2 bases, with 14 bases remaining between them. The germline gives CDR1 MGHRA, CDR2 YSYEKL. This CDR3 region has 15 residues. CDR3: CASSLGVLANYGYTF. In DNA form, the CDR3 reads TGCGCCAGCAGCCTAGGGGTATTGGCGAACTATGGCTACACCTTC.

Ten or more counts support this clonotype. CDR3 loop: CASSSSGFRYGYTF. The CDR3 coding sequence is TGTGCCAGCAGTTCATCCGGGTTCCGCTATGGCTACACCTTC. The gene calls are TRBV28 and TRBJ1-2; D not certain. V lost 4 bases and J 4 bases, leaving 13 bases between the germline ends. This CDR3 region has 14 residues. Per germline, CDR1 MDHEN and CDR2 SYDVKM.

There are many counts of this clonotype. V and J are TRBV28 and TRBJ1-3; D uncertain. This CDR3 spans 14 amino acids. Trimming left V 6 bases short and J 0 bases short, with 9 bases between. The germline CDR1 and CDR2 sequences are MDHEN and SYDVKM. The CDR3 DNA sequence: TGTGCCAGCAGGCCCCCAGTCTCTGGAAACACCATATATTTT. Encoded protein: CASRPPVSGNTIYF.

This rearrangement joins TRBV6-1 to TRBJ2-5; no reliable D call. The CDR3 loop spans 15 amino acids. Germline V gene data show CDR1 as MNHNS and CDR2 as SASEGT. The V end lost 4 bases, the J end lost 0 bases, and 12 bases lay between the germline ends. This chain's CDR3 is CASSVNSLHQETQYF. CDR3 in DNA: TGTGCCAGCAGTGTGAACAGCCTCCACCAAGAGACCCAGTACTTC.

In this sample, this clonotype turned up many times. The CDR3 reads CASSPDRNYEQYF. The CDR3 DNA follows: TGCGCCAGCAGCCCAGACAGGAACTACGAGCAGTACTTC. V usage is TRBV5-1 and J usage is TRBJ2-7, with D possibly being TRBD1 (6 bases). Germline V CDR1 and CDR2: SGHRS, YFSETQ. V was shortened by 4 bases and J by 3 bases, with 11 bases between the two germline ends. This CDR3 contains 13 residues.

This clonotype was detected ten times or more. The chain employs TRBV9 and TRBJ2-6; TRBD1 is a possible D gene (7 bases). V lost 0 bases and J 0 bases, leaving 13 bases between the germline ends. Germline lookup yields CDR1 SGDLS and CDR2 YYNGEE. This CDR3 is built from 18 residues. DNA for the CDR3: TGTGCCAGCAGCGTAGGGGGGGCAGGGGGCTCTGGGGCCAACGTCCTGACTTTC. As protein: CASSVGGAGGSGANVLTF.

This clonotype was recorded at least ten times. Compared with germline, one end of the junction differs, possibly owing to a read error. This sequence joins TRBV5-1 and TRBJ2-7; D uncertain. The CDR3 has 12 amino acids. Germline CDR1 and CDR2: SGHRS and YFSETQ. The CDR3 region is CASSLVGYEQYF. The CDR3 DNA reads as TGTGCCAGCAGCTTGGTGGGCTACGAGCAGTACTTC.

This clonotype was seen ten or more times. The rearrangement joins TRBV18 to TRBJ2-2, with no clear D. The V end lost 3 bases, the J end lost 3 bases, and 8 bases lay between the germline ends. Germline lookup yields CDR1 KGHSH and CDR2 LQKENI. This CDR3 spans 14 amino acids. The CDR3 protein is CASSPRKDTGELFF. The CDR3 nucleotides are TGTGCCAGCTCACCCCGAAAGGACACCGGGGAGCTGTTTTTT.

At least ten counts were recorded for this clonotype. V and J are TRBV27 and TRBJ2-7; D may be TRBD1 (6 bases). Trimming shortened V by 5 bases and J by 7 bases, and 12 bases separated the two germline ends. Germline values: CDR1 MNHEY, CDR2 SMNVEV (reference sequence). CDR3 length equals 12 residues. This CDR3 is CASSPLRGEQYF. CDR3 sequence (DNA): TGTGCCAGCAGTCCGCTTAGGGGGGAGCAGTACTTC.

This clonotype occurred many times. V usage is TRBV19 and J usage is TRBJ1-5; 7 bases align to TRBD1. Trimming took 5 bases from V and 6 from J; bases not matched to a gene: 7. Germline V CDR1 and CDR2: LNHDA, SQIVND (reference sequence). This CDR3 spans 14 amino acids. CDR3 in DNA: TGTGCCAGTAGTTCGGACAGGTTCGGTCAGCCCCAGCATTTT. Its protein is CASSSDRFGQPQHF. Full variable domain (rest looked up from reference TRBV19 and TRBJ1-5): DGGITQSPKYLFRKEGQNVTLSCEQNLNHDAMYWYRQDPGQGLRLIYYSQIVNDFQKGDIAEGYSVSREKKESFPLTVTSAQKNPTAFYLCASSSDRFGQPQHFGDGTRLSIL.

This clonotype was seen a few times. The V gene is TRBV6-1, the J gene TRBJ2-1; 9 positions agree with TRBD2. Trimming took 10 bases from V and 0 from J; bases not matched to a gene: 4. CDR3 length equals 14 residues. CDR1 is MNHNS and CDR2 is SASEGT in the germline V gene. The CDR3 nucleotides are TGTGCCATCGGACTAGCGAGCTCCTACAATGAGCAGTTCTTC. Amino acids: CAIGLASSYNEQFF.